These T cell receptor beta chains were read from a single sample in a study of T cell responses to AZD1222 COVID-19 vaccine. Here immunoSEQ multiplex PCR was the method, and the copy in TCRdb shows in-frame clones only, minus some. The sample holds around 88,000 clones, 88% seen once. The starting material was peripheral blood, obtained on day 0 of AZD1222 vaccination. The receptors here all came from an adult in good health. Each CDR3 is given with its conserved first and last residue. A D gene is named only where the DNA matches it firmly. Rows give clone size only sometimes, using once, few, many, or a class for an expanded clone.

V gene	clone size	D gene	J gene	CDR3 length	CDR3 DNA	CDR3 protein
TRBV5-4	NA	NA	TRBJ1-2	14	TGTGCCAGCAGCTTGCGCAGGGATTCGAATGGCTACACCTTC	CASSLRRDSNGYTF
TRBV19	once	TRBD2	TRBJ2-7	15	TGTGCCAGTAGTCCCAGGACTAGCGGGAGGGTCGAGCAGTACTTC	CASSPRTSGRVEQYF
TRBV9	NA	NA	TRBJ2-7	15	TGTGCCAGCAGCGGTGGAGCGGACGACACTAACGAGCAGTACTTC	CASSGGADDTNEQYF
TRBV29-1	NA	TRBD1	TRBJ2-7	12	TGCAGCGTTGAAAGACAGGGACCCGAGCAGTACTTC	CSVERQGPEQYF
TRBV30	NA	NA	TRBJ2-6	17	TGTGCCTGGAGTGGAGGGGCGGTCCTCTCTGGGGCCAACGTCCTGACTTTC	CAWSGGAVLSGANVLTF
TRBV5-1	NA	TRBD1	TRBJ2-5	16	TGCGCCAGCAGCGCCGGGACAGGGGGATACCAAGAGACCCAGTACTTC	CASSAGTGGYQETQYF
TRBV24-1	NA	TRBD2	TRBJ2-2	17	TGTGCCACCAGTGATGGACTAGCGGGAGGAGGAACCGGGGAGCTGTTTTTT	CATSDGLAGGGTGELFF
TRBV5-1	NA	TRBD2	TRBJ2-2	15	TGCGCCAGCAGCTTGACTAGCGGGACCACCGGGGAGCTGTTTTTT	CASSLTSGTTGELFF
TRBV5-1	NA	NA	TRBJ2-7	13	TGCGCCAGCAGCCCCCTGGTGGGACACGAGCAGTACTTC	CASSPLVGHEQYF
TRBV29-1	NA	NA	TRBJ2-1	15	TGCAGCGTTGAAGGAGGCTCACTCCCCTACAATGAGCAGTTCTTC	CSVEGGSLPYNEQFF
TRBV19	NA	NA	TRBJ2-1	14	TGTGCCAGTGCGGACAGAAACTCCTACAATGAGCAGTTCTTC	CASADRNSYNEQFF
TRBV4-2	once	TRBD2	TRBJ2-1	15	TGTGCCAGCAGCCAAGGGCTAGCGGCCTACAATGAGCAGTTCTTC	CASSQGLAAYNEQFF
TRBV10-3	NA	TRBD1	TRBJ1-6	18	TGTGCCATCAGCCAAACCCCCCTAGACAGGGGAGATAATTCACCCCTCCACTTT	CAISQTPLDRGDNSPLHF
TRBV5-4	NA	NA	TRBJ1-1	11	TGTGCCAGCCGAAGTGGGGATGAAGCTTTCTTT	CASRSGDEAFF
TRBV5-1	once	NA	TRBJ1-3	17	TGCGCCAGCAGCTTAACTTTTGGGCCCACAAGAGGAAACACCATATATTTT	CASSLTFGPTRGNTIYF
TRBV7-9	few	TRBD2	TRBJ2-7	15	TGTGCCAGCAGCTCGGGGGAACTAGCGGGAGCGGAGCAGTACTTC	CASSSGELAGAEQYF
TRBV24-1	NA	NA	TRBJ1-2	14	TGTGCCACCAGTGGTTCGGCAGGGGACTATGGCTACACCTTC	CATSGSAGDYGYTF
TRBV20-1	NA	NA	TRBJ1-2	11	TGCAGTGCTAGCGGAGTCTATGGCTACACCTTC	CSASGVYGYTF
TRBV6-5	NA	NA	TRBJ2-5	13	TGTGCCAGCAGAACAGGGAATGGGGAGACCCAGTACTTC	CASRTGNGETQYF
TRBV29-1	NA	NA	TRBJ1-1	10	TGCAGCGCCGAGAACACTGAAGCTTTCTTT	CSAENTEAFF
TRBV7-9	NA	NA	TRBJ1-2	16	TGTGCCAGCAGCTTATACGGTGGATCCCCAGTCTATGGCTACACCTTC	CASSLYGGSPVYGYTF
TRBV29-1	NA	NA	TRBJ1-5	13	TGCAGCGTTGGAGAGGGGTCGGATCAGCCCCAGCATTTT	CSVGEGSDQPQHF
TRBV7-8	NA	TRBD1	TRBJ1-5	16	TGTGCCAGCAGCCCCTGGACAGGGGTTGGGACCCAGCCCCAGCATTTT	CASSPWTGVGTQPQHF
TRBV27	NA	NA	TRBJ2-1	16	TGTGCCAGCAGTCCCCCCGGACCCCTAGTCTACAATGAGCAGTTCTTC	CASSPPGPLVYNEQFF
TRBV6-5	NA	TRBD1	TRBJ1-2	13	TGTGCCAGCATCGGACAGGTGCTATATGGCTACACCTTC	CASIGQVLYGYTF
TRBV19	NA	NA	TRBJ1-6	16	TGTGCCAGTAGTATTGAAGGGATTCCGACGGATTCACCCCTCCACTTT	CASSIEGIPTDSPLHF
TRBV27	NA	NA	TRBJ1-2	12	TGTGCCAGCAGGGGGGGGAGTGGTGGCTACACCTTC	CASRGGSGGYTF
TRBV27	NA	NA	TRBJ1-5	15	TGTGCCAGCAGTTTATCGTGGCACCTCAATCAGCCCCAGCATTTT	CASSLSWHLNQPQHF
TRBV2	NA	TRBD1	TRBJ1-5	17	TGTGCCAGCAGTGACTACCGGGACAGCGGGGGCAATCAGCCCCAGCATTTT	CASSDYRDSGGNQPQHF
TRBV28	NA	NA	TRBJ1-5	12	TGTGCCAGCATTGGGGGAGATCAGCCCCAGCATTTT	CASIGGDQPQHF
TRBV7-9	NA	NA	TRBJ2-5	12	TGTGCCAGCAGCTCGTACCAAGAGACCCAGTACTTC	CASSSYQETQYF
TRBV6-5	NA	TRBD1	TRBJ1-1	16	TGTGCCAGCAGTTACGGGCAGGAGGGGGCGGACACTGAAGCTTTCTTT	CASSYGQEGADTEAFF
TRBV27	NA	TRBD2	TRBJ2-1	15	TGTGCCAGCATGGGGCTAGCGGGGACGTACAATGAGCAGTTCTTC	CASMGLAGTYNEQFF
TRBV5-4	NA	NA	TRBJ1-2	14	TGTGCCAGCAGCTTACAGGGTACCCCCTATGGCTACACCTTC	CASSLQGTPYGYTF
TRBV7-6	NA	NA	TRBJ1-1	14	TGTGCCAGCAGCTTAGCGGCGAGACCGAGTGAAGCTTTCTTT	CASSLAARPSEAFF
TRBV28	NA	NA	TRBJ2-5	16	TGTGCCAGCAGTTTAGGACTCGTCAGAAACCAAGAGACCCAGTACTTC	CASSLGLVRNQETQYF
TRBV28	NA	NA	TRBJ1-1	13	TGTGCCAGCAGTCCCCGGGTGGACACTGAAGCTTTCTTT	CASSPRVDTEAFF
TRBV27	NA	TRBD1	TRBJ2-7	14	TGTGCCAGCAGTGGGGACAGGGGTTCCTACGAGCAGTACTTC	CASSGDRGSYEQYF
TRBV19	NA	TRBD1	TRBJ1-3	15	TGTGCCAGTTCCCCGGGACAGGGGGTTGGAAACACCATATATTTT	CASSPGQGVGNTIYF
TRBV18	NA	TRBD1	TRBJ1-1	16	TGTGCCAGCTCAACCGGGACAGGGGCTTTGAACACTGAAGCTTTCTTT	CASSTGTGALNTEAFF
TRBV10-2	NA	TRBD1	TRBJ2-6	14	TGCGCCAGCTGGACAGGGTCGGGGGCCAACGTCCTGACTTTC	CASWTGSGANVLTF
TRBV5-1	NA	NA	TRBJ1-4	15	TGCGCCAGCAGCCTGGGAGACGGAGTTTACGAAAAACTGTTTTTT	CASSLGDGVYEKLFF
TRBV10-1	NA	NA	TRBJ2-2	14	TGCGCCAGCAGTGGCAGATTAGGCACCGGGGAGCTGTTTTTT	CASSGRLGTGELFF
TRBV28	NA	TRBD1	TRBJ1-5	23	TGTGCCAGCAGTCCACGGACAGGGGGCAAGGCCTCCTCGTCCGTGGGCAGCAATCAGCCCCAGCATTTT	CASSPRTGGKASSSVGSNQPQHF
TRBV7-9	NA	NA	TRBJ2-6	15	TGTGCCAGCAGCTCAAAGGGATCAGGGGCCAACGTCCTGACTTTC	CASSSKGSGANVLTF
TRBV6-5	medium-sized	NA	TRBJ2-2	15	TGTGCCAGCAGTTACTCGAGGTGGGGGACCGGGGAGCTGTTTTTT	CASSYSRWGTGELFF
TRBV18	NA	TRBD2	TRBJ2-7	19	TGTGCCAGCTCACCACGGGATCTTAGCGGGCGGGGGAGCTCCTACGAGCAGTACTTC	CASSPRDLSGRGSSYEQYF
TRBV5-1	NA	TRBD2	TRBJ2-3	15	TGCGCCAGCAGCTTGGGAGCGGGAGATCTAGATACGCAGTATTTT	CASSLGAGDLDTQYF
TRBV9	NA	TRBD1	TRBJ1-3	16	TGTGCCAGCAGCCCACGGGACAGAGACTCTGGAAACACCATATATTTT	CASSPRDRDSGNTIYF
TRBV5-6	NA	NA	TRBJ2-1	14	TGTGCCAGCAGCTTCGGTTCTAGCTACAATGAGCAGTTCTTC	CASSFGSSYNEQFF
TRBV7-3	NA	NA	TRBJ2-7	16	TGTGCCAGCAGCTTAATCAGGGTGCAGGGAACCTACGAGCAGTACTTC	CASSLIRVQGTYEQYF
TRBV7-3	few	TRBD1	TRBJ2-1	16	TGTGCCAGCAGCGCCCAACAGGGGGCGGAGGGAAATGAGCAGTTCTTC	CASSAQQGAEGNEQFF
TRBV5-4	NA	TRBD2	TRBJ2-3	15	TGTGCCAGCAGCTTGATCGGGAGGGAGACAGATACGCAGTATTTT	CASSLIGRETDTQYF
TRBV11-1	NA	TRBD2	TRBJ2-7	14	TGTGCCAGCAGCTGGACTAGCAGGGACTACGAGCAGTACTTC	CASSWTSRDYEQYF
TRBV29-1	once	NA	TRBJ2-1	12	TGCAGCGTTTTGGACAGTTACAATGAGCAGTTCTTC	CSVLDSYNEQFF
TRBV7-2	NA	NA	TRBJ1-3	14	TGTGCCAGCAGCTTAGCACACCTACAATCCACTAAAGATTTT	CASSLAHLQSTKDF
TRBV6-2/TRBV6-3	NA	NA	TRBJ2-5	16	TGTGCCAGCAGTTACTCGATGGTCCGGAGGGGAGAGACCCAGTACTTC	CASSYSMVRRGETQYF
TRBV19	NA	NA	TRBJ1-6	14	TGTGCCAGTAGTCTCGACTGGGGGTATTCACCCCTCCACTTT	CASSLDWGYSPLHF
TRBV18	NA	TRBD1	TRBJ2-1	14	TGTGCCAGCTTTCGGGACAGGGAGGTCAATGAGCAGTTCTTC	CASFRDREVNEQFF
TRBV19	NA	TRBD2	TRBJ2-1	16	TGTGCCAGTAGTATATATCTAGCGGGAAGATACAATGAGCAGTTCTTC	CASSIYLAGRYNEQFF